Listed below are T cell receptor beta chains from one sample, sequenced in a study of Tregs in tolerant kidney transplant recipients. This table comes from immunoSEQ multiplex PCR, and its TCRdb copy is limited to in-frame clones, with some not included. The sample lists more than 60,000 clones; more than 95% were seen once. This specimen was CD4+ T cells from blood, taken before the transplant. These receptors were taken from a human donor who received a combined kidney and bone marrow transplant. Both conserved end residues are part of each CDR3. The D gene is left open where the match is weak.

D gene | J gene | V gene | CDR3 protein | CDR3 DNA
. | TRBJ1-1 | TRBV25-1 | CASRRVPTEAFF | TGTGCCAGCCGCAGGGTACCCACTGAAGCTTTCTTT
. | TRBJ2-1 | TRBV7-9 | CASSLGTGSYNEQFF | TGTGCCAGCAGCTTAGGAACTGGCTCCTACAATGAGCAGTTCTTC
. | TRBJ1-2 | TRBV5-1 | CASQGTHYGYTF | TGCGCCAGCCAGGGGACACACTATGGCTACACCTTC
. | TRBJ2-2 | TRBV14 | CAIPPNSYTGELFF | TGTGCCATTCCTCCCAATAGTTACACCGGGGAGCTGTTTTTT
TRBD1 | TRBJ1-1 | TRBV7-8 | CASSLGQGMNTEAFF | TGTGCCAGCAGCCTTGGACAGGGCATGAACACTGAAGCTTTCTTT
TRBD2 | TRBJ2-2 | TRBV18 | CASSRRTSGSTGELFF | TGTGCCAGCTCACGACGGACTAGCGGGAGTACCGGGGAGCTGTTTTTT
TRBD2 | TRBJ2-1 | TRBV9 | CASSIGKTSGGLDEQFF | TGTGCCAGCAGCATAGGGAAGACTAGCGGGGGGTTGGATGAGCAGTTCTTC
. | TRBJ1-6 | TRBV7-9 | CASSLGTHISDPLHF | TGTGCCAGCAGCTTGGGGACACACATTTCTGATCCCCTCCACTTT
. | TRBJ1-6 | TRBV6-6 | CASSYSPMSTLHF | TGTGCCAGCAGTTACTCCCCAATGTCAACCCTCCACTTT
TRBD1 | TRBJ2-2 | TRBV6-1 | CASSAMGQGSIGELFF | TGTGCCAGCAGTGCGATGGGACAGGGGTCGATCGGGGAGCTGTTTTTT
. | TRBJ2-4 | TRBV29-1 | CSALTQGTKNIQYF | TGCAGCGCCCTAACCCAGGGAACCAAAAACATTCAGTACTTC
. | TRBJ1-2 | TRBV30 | CAWSVRLGVNYGYTF | TGTGCCTGGAGTGTACGGTTAGGGGTAAACTATGGCTACACCTTC
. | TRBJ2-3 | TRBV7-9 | CASSLEGRGITDTQYF | TGTGCCAGCAGCTTAGAGGGCAGGGGAATAACAGATACGCAGTATTTT
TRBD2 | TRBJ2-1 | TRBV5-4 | CASSLNIGGSSEQFF | TGTGCCAGCAGCTTGAATATCGGGGGGTCGAGTGAGCAGTTCTTC
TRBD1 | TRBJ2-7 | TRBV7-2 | CASSFPGTGDPYEQYF | TGTGCCAGCAGCTTTCCCGGGACAGGGGACCCCTACGAGCAGTACTTC
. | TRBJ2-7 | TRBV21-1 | CASSKGRDRSYEQYF | TGTGCCAGCAGCAAAGGAAGGGACAGGAGCTACGAGCAGTACTTC
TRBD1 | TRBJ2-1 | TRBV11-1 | CASSSRQGWSSYNGQFF | TGTGCCAGCAGCTCGAGACAGGGTTGGAGCTCCTACAATGGGCAGTTCTTC
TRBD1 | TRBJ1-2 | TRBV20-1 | CSASGQGSYTF | TGCAGTGCTAGTGGACAGGGCTCTTACACCTTC